Listed below are T cell receptor beta chains from one sample, sequenced in a study of Graves' ophthalmopathy and Graves' hyperthyroidism. TCRdb called the multiplex PCR reads again in MiXCR, with one record for every CDR3 protein. The sample shows a few hundred thousand distinct CDR3 sequences, 20% to 25% of them seen only once. Sequenced input: peripheral blood. These receptors all come from a woman in her 50s with Graves' ophthalmopathy. CDR3s leave out the opening cysteine and the closing phenylalanine or tryptophan. Fields, in order: CDR3 length, J gene, V gene, CDR3 protein.

>16|TRBJ2-7|TRBV5-1
ASSLSATGLLMTYEQY
>11|TRBJ1-5|TRBV30
AWSGPSPKPQH
>13|TRBJ2-5|TRBV11-2
ASSLGLNIEETQY
>15|TRBJ2-7|TRBV14
ASSQTQPGQGNYEQY
>14|TRBJ2-5|TRBV7-2
ASSQGLAGVLETQY
>13|TRBJ2-7|TRBV28
ASSTPGLRAYEQY
>11|TRBJ2-4|TRBV7-8
ASSDPGQGAQY
>13|TRBJ2-7|TRBV6-2/TRBV6-3
ASSSPARATYEQY
>11|TRBJ1-1|TRBV5-1
ASSLQMNTEAF
>12|TRBJ2-2|TRBV30
AWSVLAGTGELF
>13|TRBJ1-2|TRBV6-5
ASSYSRTSPYGYT
>11|TRBJ2-7|TRBV20-1
SATTSGSYEQY
>12|TRBJ1-2|TRBV29-1
SVEGTQVGYGYT
>11|TRBJ2-5|TRBV27
ASSLPGQETQY
>12|TRBJ1-1|TRBV20-1
SAILAQGGTEAF
>11|TRBJ1-2|TRBV5-1
ASSSGQLNGYT
>11|TRBJ2-7|TRBV28
ASSYGRGGEQY
>12|TRBJ2-7|TRBV3-1
ASGPGQGRKEQY
>14|TRBJ2-5|TRBV6-2/TRBV6-3
ASSPGTSGSGETQY
>13|TRBJ2-4|TRBV29-1
SARTSGRAKNIQY
>10|TRBJ2-2|TRBV30
AWGQGVGGLF
>8|TRBJ2-7|TRBV28
ASSGREQY
>14|TRBJ2-7|TRBV15
ATSRDRRVTTYEQY
>12|TRBJ2-3|TRBV28
ASSLPGSTDTQY
>13|TRBJ2-7|TRBV5-1
ASSLEGGAPYEQY
>6|TRBJ2-5|TRBV27
AGVTQY
>9|TRBJ2-7|TRBV11-2
ASSPGTSQY
>13|TRBJ2-2|TRBV7-6
ASRADRALTGELF
>11|TRBJ2-7|TRBV7-3
ASSLTGGHEQY
>11|TRBJ1-1|TRBV20-1
SASKQGLTEAF
>13|TRBJ1-1|TRBV5-4
ASSSRSGANTEAF
>12|TRBJ2-5|TRBV20-1
SVQRDIVKETQY
>13|TRBJ2-5|TRBV11-3
ASSLGLTQQETQY
>10|TRBJ1-1|TRBV6-1
ASTDSVRRAF
>11|TRBJ2-5|TRBV5-1
ASSGGQGQTQY
>12|TRBJ2-7|TRBV10-3
AITGTGGSYEQY
>12|TRBJ2-7|TRBV11-1
ASSRLAGAYEQY
>14|TRBJ1-2|TRBV20-1
SATTLTLVGNYGYI
>9|TRBJ2-7|TRBV19
ASRRGSEQY
>16|TRBJ1-6|TRBV4-1
ASSHPRLADPYNSPLH
>12|TRBJ2-2|TRBV20-1
SASPGANTGELF
>13|TRBJ2-5|TRBV12-3/TRBV12-4
ASSFTGTRGETQY